The T cell receptor (beta chain) described here comes from a study of OX40 agonist ivuxolimab in advanced cancers. Study-level information: Ivuxolimab, an antibody that agonizes OX40 (CD134), was administered to the patients. People who had prior anti-PD-1, anti-PD-L1 or anti-CTLA-4 therapy could take part, and under 50% had some. At 65% to 90% male, the cohort had a mean age of roughly 60 years, ranging from about 23 to 79.

Regarding this clone: As yet, its antigen is unknown.

Trimming left V 3 bases short and J 1 base short, with 3 bases between. CDR3 length: 13 amino acids. CDR1 is SGHTA and CDR2 is FQGNSA in the germline V gene. Study-level findings and limits: At doses 0.1 to 3.0 mg/kg, CD4+ and CD8+ clones expanded.

Assay used: immunoSEQ multiplex PCR; TCRdb lists only in-frame clones, some missing. There are nearly 80,000 clones in the sample; 84% occur only once, and 25% lies in the top ten. This receptor was obtained from an adult with an advanced solid tumor such as melanoma, head and neck, liver or kidney cancer. This specimen consisted of CD4+ or CD8+ T cells sorted from blood, obtained in a trial of the OX40 agonist ivuxolimab. V usage is TRBV7-2 and J usage is TRBJ2-2; no clear D. Written as DNA, the CDR3 is TGTGCCAGCAGCTTTCGGAACACCGGGGAGCTGTTTTTT. This sequence encodes CASSFRNTGELFF.